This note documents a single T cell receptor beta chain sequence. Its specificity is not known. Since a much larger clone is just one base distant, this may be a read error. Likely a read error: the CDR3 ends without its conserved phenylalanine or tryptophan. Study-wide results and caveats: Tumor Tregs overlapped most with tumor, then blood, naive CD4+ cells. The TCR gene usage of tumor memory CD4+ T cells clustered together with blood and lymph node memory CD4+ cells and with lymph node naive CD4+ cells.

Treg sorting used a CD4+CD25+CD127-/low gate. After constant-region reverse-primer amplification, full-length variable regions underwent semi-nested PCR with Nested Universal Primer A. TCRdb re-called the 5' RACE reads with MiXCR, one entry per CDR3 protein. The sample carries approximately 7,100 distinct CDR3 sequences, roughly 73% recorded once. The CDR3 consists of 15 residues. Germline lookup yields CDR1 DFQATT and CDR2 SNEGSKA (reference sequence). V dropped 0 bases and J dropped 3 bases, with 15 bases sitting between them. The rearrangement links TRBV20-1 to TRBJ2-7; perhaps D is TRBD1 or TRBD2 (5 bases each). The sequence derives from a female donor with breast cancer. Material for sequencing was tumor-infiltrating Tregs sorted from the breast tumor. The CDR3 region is CSARDSPGRIYEQYI. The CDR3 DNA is TGCAGTGCTAGAGATTCCCCGGGACGGATCTACGAGCAGTACATC.